These 24 T cell receptor beta chains were sequenced from one sample in a study of PD-1 blockade in classical Hodgkin lymphoma. Profiling relied on immunoSEQ multiplex PCR, and the TCRdb table lists in-frame clones only, not all of them. The table lists approximately 18,000 clones, 60% to 85% of them singletons. The time point is: cycle 4 day 1 (C4D1), after less than 7 weeks of nivolumab. All patients experienced relapse after autologous stem cell transplantation, and brentuximab vedotin exposure was variable. Magnetic negative selection was used to purify CD4+ T cells from thawed PBMCs. Sample: CD4+ T cells from blood, taken before the fourth cycle of nivolumab. The receptors derive from a human donor with classical Hodgkin lymphoma.

This clone has only a few counts. The chain employs TRBV7-9 and TRBJ2-7; weak D call: TRBD1 (6 bases). V lost 4 bases and J 1 base, leaving 11 bases between the germline ends. CDR1 is SEHNR, CDR2 FQNEAQ, per germline (reference sequence). The CDR3 is 14 residues long. The chain's CDR3 is CASSSDRISYEQYF. The DNA for the CDR3 is TGTGCCAGCAGCTCAGACAGGATTTCCTACGAGCAGTACTTC.

V is TRBV14 and J is TRBJ2-7; TRBD2 is a possible D gene (5 bases). Per the germline V gene, CDR1 is SGHDN and CDR2 is FVKESK. CDR3 length: 14 amino acids. V was clipped by 2 bases and J by 5 bases, with 13 bases between them. CDR3 sequence: CASSQLDFRNEQYF. The CDR3 DNA sequence: TGTGCCAGCAGCCAACTGGACTTCCGCAACGAGCAGTACTTC.

The rearrangement joins TRBV5-1 to TRBJ2-7; 11 nucleotides align to TRBD2. V shed 3 bases and J 0 bases; nucleotides not matched to a gene: 2. Per the germline V gene, CDR1 is SGHRS and CDR2 is YFSETQ. The CDR3 sequence is 15 residues long. CDR3 nucleotide sequence: TGCGCCAGCAGCTACACTAGCGGGAGCTCCTACGAGCAGTACTTC. Its protein product is CASSYTSGSSYEQYF.

V usage is TRBV27 and J usage is TRBJ2-7; 12 nucleotides agree with TRBD2. V shed 0 bases and J 5 bases; nucleotides not matched to a gene: 2. CDR3 length equals 15 residues. Germline CDR1 and CDR2: MNHEY and SMNVEV (reference sequence). Written as DNA, the CDR3 is TGTGCCAGCAGTTTATCGACTAGCGGGAGAAACGAGCAGTACTTC. It specifies CASSLSTSGRNEQYF.

The CDR3 region is CSVTSGTYEQYF. CDR3 coding DNA: TGCAGCGTCACGAGCGGAACCTACGAGCAGTACTTC. The rearrangement links TRBV29-1 to TRBJ2-7, with D possibly matching TRBD2 (5 bases). This CDR3 has 12 amino acids. The ends were cut back, 6 bases at V and 2 bases at J, with 11 bases in the middle. Germline V gene lookup returns CDR1 SQVTM and CDR2 ANQGSEA.

The CDR3 here is CASSLGAGASQPQHF. As DNA, the CDR3 is TGTGCCAGCAGCTTAGGAGCAGGGGCAAGCCAGCCCCAGCATTTT. The chain has TRBV7-8 and TRBJ1-5; D might be TRBD1 (6 bases). Trimming cost V 1 base and J 7 bases, with 14 bases left between them. The CDR3 is 15 residues long. Germline V gives CDR1 SGHVS, CDR2 FQNEAQ.

V is TRBV6-6 and J is TRBJ2-7; 10 bases match TRBD1. This CDR3 contains 15 residues. After removal of 6 bases from V and 6 bases from J, the junction contained 11 bases not matched to a gene. The germline V gene has CDR1 MNHNY and CDR2 SVGAGI (reference sequence). The CDR3 DNA reads TGTGCCAGCAGCACCGGGACAGGGGTGGGGCGCGAGCAGTACTTC. Translated: CASSTGTGVGREQYF.

The chain joins TRBV28 to TRBJ1-1; D not resolved. The germline V gene encodes CDR1 MDHEN and CDR2 SYDVKM. The length of the CDR3 is 13 residues. The ends were cut back, 2 bases at V and 4 bases at J, with 8 bases in the middle. The CDR3 nucleotides read TGTGCCAGCAGTTTAGCCCACTCCACTGAAGCTTTCTTT. It translates to CASSLAHSTEAFF.

This rearrangement joins TRBV10-3 to TRBJ2-7; D possibly corresponds to TRBD2 (6 bases). The CDR3 has 13 amino acids. V lost 9 bases and J 2 bases, leaving 14 bases between the germline ends. Germline CDR1 and CDR2: ENHRY and SYGVKD. Written as DNA, the CDR3 is TGTGCCATGTCGGCGCGGGATCCCTACGAGCAGTACTTC. It is translated as CAMSARDPYEQYF.

Notes on this clone: Different DNA sequences within this sample yield the same CDR3. The chain couples TRBV19 to TRBJ2-7, with D perhaps matching TRBD2 (5 bases). CDR3 length: 14 residues. Germline assignment: CDR1 LNHDA and CDR2 SQIVND (reference sequence). V was pared by 5 bases and J by 0 bases, with 11 bases between. The CDR3 loop reads CASSSTGNSYEQYF. In DNA, the CDR3 is TGTGCCAGTAGTTCTACGGGAAACTCCTACGAGCAGTACTTC.

DNA of the CDR3: TGTGCCAGCGGAAGCGGAGGCGAATACGAGCAGTACTTC. This sequence encodes CASGSGGEYEQYF. The chain carries TRBV6-6 and TRBJ2-7; D may be TRBD2 (5 bases). Germline V gene sequence: CDR1 MNHNY, CDR2 SVGAGI (reference sequence). The CDR3 runs 13 residues. V was pared by 8 bases and J by 4 bases, with 15 bases between.

This chain uses TRBV29-1 with TRBJ1-2; D not resolved. The germline V gene has CDR1 SQVTM and CDR2 ANQGSEA. Trimming took 6 bases from V and 4 from J, leaving 15 bases between them. The CDR3 loop spans 13 amino acids. The CDR3 nucleotides are TGCAGCGTGGGCGCCCGGGCCTCCTATGGCTACACCTTC. Its protein is CSVGARASYGYTF.

The chain uses TRBV18 and TRBJ2-7; D not certain. Trimming took off 5 bases at V and 12 bases at J, with 14 bases between the two ends. Germline-derived CDR1 and CDR2 are KGHSH and LQKENI. This CDR3 has 11 residues. Here the CDR3 DNA reads TGTGCCAGCTCAGGCCCGGGCCCACGGTACTTC. This codes for CASSGPGPRYF.

V gene TRBV19 combines with J gene TRBJ1-1; TRBD1 might be the D (6 bases). The V end lost 3 bases, the J end lost 4 bases, and 18 bases lay between the germline ends. This CDR3 is built from 16 residues. CDR1 and CDR2 (germline): LNHDA, SQIVND (reference sequence). The CDR3 sequence is CASSMIRGQLGTEAFF. The CDR3 nucleotides are TGTGCCAGTAGTATGATTCGGGGGCAGCTCGGCACTGAAGCTTTCTTT. Using reference TRBV19 and TRBJ1-1 for the parts outside the CDR3, the full variable domain is DGGITQSPKYLFRKEGQNVTLSCEQNLNHDAMYWYRQDPGQGLRLIYYSQIVNDFQKGDIAEGYSVSREKKESFPLTVTSAQKNPTAFYLCASSMIRGQLGTEAFFGQGTRLTVV.

The gene calls are TRBV29-1 and TRBJ2-1; no clear D. The V and J ends lost 3 bases and 0 bases respectively, with 9 bases between them. Germline-derived CDR1 and CDR2 are SQVTM and ANQGSEA. The CDR3 runs to 14 residues. The CDR3 nucleotides read TGCAGCGTTGAGCGGTTGAGCTCCTACAATGAGCAGTTCTTC. Its protein is CSVERLSSYNEQFF.

The chain has TRBV18 and TRBJ2-1; unclear D gene. Germline lookup yields CDR1 KGHSH and CDR2 LQKENI. This CDR3 is built from 12 residues. V dropped 6 bases and J dropped 10 bases, with 13 bases sitting between them. CDR3 loop: CASSTEGFEQFF. The CDR3 bases are TGTGCCAGCTCGACCGAAGGGTTCGAGCAGTTCTTC.

The rearrangement joins TRBV11-2 to TRBJ2-3; 12 bases map to TRBD2. The CDR3 totals 18 residues. The junction had 10 bases not matched to a gene; V was cut back by 5 bases and J by 1 base. From germline, CDR1 is SGHAT and CDR2 FQNNGV. The CDR3 DNA reads as TGTGCCAGCAGCCTCCGACTAGCGGGAGTTGTCGGCACAGATACGCAGTATTTT. It encodes CASSLRLAGVVGTDTQYF.

The table lists this clone with a count of one. This chain connects TRBV10-3 to TRBJ2-1, with D perhaps matching TRBD2 (6 bases). The CDR3 covers 15 residues. Between the trimmed V and J ends, which lost 6 bases and 7 bases, there was a span of 19 bases. Germline loops: CDR1 ENHRY, CDR2 SYGVKD. DNA for the CDR3: TGTGCCATCAGGACACGGACTACCTCTGGGAATGAGCAGTTCTTC. Translating it yields CAIRTRTTSGNEQFF.

The chain has TRBV10-2 and TRBJ2-7, with 10 bases matching TRBD2. Looked up from germline, CDR1 is WSHSY and CDR2 is SAAADI. The CDR3 covers 14 residues. J lost 4 bases, V lost 4 bases, and 4 bases had no gene match. The CDR3, as DNA: TGCGCCAGCAGTGTGTCTAGCGGGAGTTACGAGCAGTACTTC. This encodes CASSVSSGSYEQYF.

V and J are TRBV10-3 and TRBJ2-3, with 8 nucleotides matching TRBD1. This CDR3 is built from 11 residues. J was trimmed by 6 bases and V by 10 bases; bases with no gene match: 3. The V gene's germline CDR1 is ENHRY and CDR2 SYGVKD. The CDR3 coding sequence is TGTGCCAGCCGGACAGGGGATACGCAGTATTTT. This encodes CASRTGDTQYF.

The rearrangement links TRBV5-6 to TRBJ2-7; D could derive from TRBD1 or TRBD2 (5 bases each). CDR1 and CDR2 (germline): SGHDT, YYEEEE. This CDR3 comprises 14 residues. Trimming left V 1 base short and J 2 bases short, with 10 bases between. This CDR3 reads CASSLWDPPYEQYF. For the CDR3, the DNA is TGTGCCAGCAGCTTGTGGGACCCCCCCTACGAGCAGTACTTC. The variable domain in full, with the rest retrieved from reference TRBV5-6 and TRBJ2-7, is DAGVTQSPTHLIKTRGQQVTLRCSPKSGHDTVSWYQQALGQGPQFIFQYYEEEERQRGNFPDRFSGHQFPNYSSELNVNALLLGDSALYLCASSLWDPPYEQYFGPGTRLTVT.

This chain connects TRBV5-6 to TRBJ2-6; perhaps TRBD1 as D (6 bases). The CDR3 contains 17 residues. The germline V gene has CDR1 SGHDT and CDR2 YYEEEE. V dropped 3 bases and J dropped 1 base, with 14 bases sitting between them. The chain's CDR3 is CASSWAGTISGANVLTF. The CDR3, as DNA: TGTGCCAGCAGCTGGGCCGGGACAATATCTGGGGCCAACGTCCTGACTTTC.

The gene calls are TRBV18 and TRBJ1-2; D is undetermined. The CDR3 runs 16 residues. Trimming took off 1 base at V and 0 bases at J, with 12 bases between the two ends. CDR1 and CDR2 (germline): KGHSH, LQKENI. The CDR3 nucleotides are TGTGCCAGCTCACCACGACACGGAGCCACTAACTATGGCTACACCTTC. Its protein product is CASSPRHGATNYGYTF.

The gene calls are TRBV7-2 and TRBJ2-3; D is unclear. Germline lookup yields CDR1 SGHTA and CDR2 FQGNSA. This CDR3 is 14 amino acids long. Trimming took 1 base from V and 0 from J, leaving 5 bases between them. The CDR3 sequence is CASSLGRSTDTQYF. The CDR3 nucleotides read TGTGCCAGCAGCTTAGGCAGGAGCACAGATACGCAGTATTTT.